These T cell receptor beta chains were read from a single sample in a study of T cells in Graves' hyperthyroidism and ophthalmopathy. TCRdb reprocessed the multiplex PCR reads via MiXCR and lists one record per CDR3 protein. The sample includes about 500,000 distinct CDR3 sequences, approximately 16% seen only once; the top ten take more than 15%. The specimen was blood. These receptors all come from a woman aged 18-29 years with Graves' hyperthyroidism. The CDR3 runs from the conserved cysteine through the conserved F or W.

V gene	J gene	CDR3 protein
TRBV6-1	TRBJ2-7	CASSAAGVPSSYEQYF
TRBV27	TRBJ1-2	CASSIQGVGYGYTF
TRBV5-4	TRBJ2-5	CASSLKGGGETQYF
TRBV18	TRBJ1-2	CASSPGQADGYTF
TRBV6-4	TRBJ1-5	CASPRTGGPQYQPQHF
TRBV10-2	TRBJ2-3	CASSELAGRTDTQYF
TRBV18	TRBJ1-3	CASSPGGNTIYF
TRBV6-1	TRBJ2-3	CASSELAGGDTQYF
TRBV18	TRBJ2-5	CASSVSVKETHYF
TRBV7-9	TRBJ2-6	CASSPPGQKSGANVLTF
TRBV24-1	TRBJ1-5	CATSDSTRAESNQPQHF
TRBV20-1	TRBJ1-5	CSAIGSSNQPQHF
TRBV7-9	TRBJ2-7	CASSLELQGGIYEQYF
TRBV20-1	TRBJ2-3	CSGVRGTSTDTQYF
TRBV7-9	TRBJ2-1	CASSFRGAAYNEQFF
TRBV30	TRBJ1-6	CAWSVRRTYNSPLHF
TRBV7-9	TRBJ2-7	CASTTSGRPYEQYF
TRBV20-1	TRBJ2-5	CSASQARGLQETQYF
TRBV11-1	TRBJ2-1	CASSRTFSSYNEQFF
TRBV6-1	TRBJ2-1	CASRRGDDYNEQFF
TRBV12-3/TRBV12-4	TRBJ1-2	CASSSFRTGGYYGYTF
TRBV7-2	TRBJ2-5	CASSPTWSQETQYF
TRBV24-1	TRBJ1-5	CATSAQGRNQPQHF
TRBV11-2	TRBJ2-3	CASSLTGPLTLRESDTQYF
TRBV5-1	TRBJ2-7	CASSLQVAGGLHEHYF
TRBV28	TRBJ1-2	CASSSLNTYGYTF
TRBV5-8	TRBJ1-1	CASSLVSGGHTEAFF
TRBV3-1	TRBJ2-1	CASSQVTLSTEQFF
TRBV15	TRBJ1-1	CATSRDWDSLIMNTEAFF
TRBV29-1	TRBJ2-2	CSVGGTGQLFF
TRBV4-3	TRBJ1-1	CASSQHALSDGDTEAFF
TRBV7-2	TRBJ2-1	CASTHWGAGDNEQFF